This T cell receptor (beta chain) was sequenced in a study of T cell responses to AZD1222 COVID-19 vaccine. A word on this clone: Antigen unknown.

Germline V gene data show CDR1 as MNHEY and CDR2 as SVGEGT. The CDR3 totals 13 residues. Trimming took off 4 bases at V and 8 bases at J, with 14 bases between the two ends. Overall study results and limits: After two AZD1222 doses, spike-specific TCR breadth and depth rose versus day 0. After the peak T cell response, and only then, were repertoires sampled. A reported finding is that nearly half of spike-specific TCRs target unmutated variant regions.

Clones were read by immunoSEQ multiplex PCR, and TCRdb kept only the in-frame ones, dropping some. This table holds about 92,000 clones, about nine tenths found once. Specimen: peripheral blood, collected on day 0 of AZD1222 vaccination. The V and J genes are TRBV6-2 or TRBV6-3 and TRBJ1-2; TRBD1 might be the D (6 bases). The receptor was derived from an adult in good health. For the CDR3, the DNA is TGTGCCAGCAGTTCCCGGGGGCTCTACGGCTACACCTTC. It translates to CASSSRGLYGYTF.